The 22 T cell receptor beta chains given below trace back to one sample, sequenced in a study of blood T cells in healthy people across ages. Combining a sample-barcoded 5' primer with a J-beta primer mix, a second PCR ran for roughly 6 to 12 cycles. One entry per CDR3 protein results from TCRdb running MiXCR on the 5' RACE reads. Found here are 1.6 million or so distinct CDR3 sequences, about 31% of them singletons; the top ten hold roughly 12%. Sequencing used blood. All receptors derive from a woman aged 25-40 years in good health.

This clonotype has a handful of counts. The V call is TRBV6-5, the J call TRBJ1-2; 7 nucleotides line up with TRBD1. The V and J ends lost 8 bases and 4 bases, in that order; junction bases with no gene match: 7. This CDR3 has 13 amino acids. Germline V gene sequence: CDR1 MNHEY, CDR2 SVGAGI. The CDR3 is CASSQGFSYGYTF. In nucleotides, the CDR3 is TGTGCCAGCTCACAGGGGTTCTCCTATGGCTACACCTTC.

This clonotype has a handful of counts. The chain has TRBV20-1 and TRBJ2-1; D unclear. Trimming pared 6 bases from V and 7 bases from J, leaving 16 bases between. This CDR3 comprises 13 residues. CDR1 is DFQATT and CDR2 is SNEGSKA in the germline V gene (reference sequence). This CDR3 reads CSASDTLLNEQFF. The CDR3 DNA sequence: TGCAGTGCAAGCGACACCCTCCTGAATGAGCAGTTCTTC.

The chain is built from TRBV12-5 and TRBJ1-1; possible D gene TRBD1, 6 bases. Germline V gene lookup returns CDR1 LGHNT and CDR2 FRNRAP. CDR3 length: 12 amino acids. The CDR3 spells CVRGHPGTEAFF. For the CDR3, the DNA is TGTGTTAGGGGACATCCGGGGACTGAAGCTTTCTTT.

V and J are TRBV6-4 and TRBJ1-1, with 7 bases matching TRBD1. CDR1 is MRHNA and CDR2 is SNTAGT in the germline V gene. The J segment lost 8 bases and the V segment lost 6 bases, leaving 12 bases of the junction unmatched. The CDR3 runs to 14 residues. CDR3 nucleotides: TGTGCCAGCAGGAGAGAGGGGGCTAGAAGGGAAGCTTTCTTT. Translated: CASRREGARREAFF.

With regard to this clonotype: This clone may be a read error of a much larger clone one base away. The CDR3 region is CGVEHPTEDNEQFF. CDR3 DNA sequence: TGCGGCGTTGAACATCCGACAGAAGACAATGAGCAGTTCTTC. This chain links TRBV29-1 with TRBJ2-1, with D possibly TRBD1 on 5 matching bases. CDR3 length: 14 residues. CDR1 is SQVTM, CDR2 ANQGSEA, per germline.

This chain connects TRBV3-1 to TRBJ2-3; D remains ambiguous. Germline lookup yields CDR1 LGHDT and CDR2 YNNKEL (reference sequence). The V end lost 4 bases, the J end lost 1 base, and 9 bases lay between the germline ends. This CDR3 is built from 14 residues. CDR3 in DNA: TGTGCCAGCAGCCTGCCGTACCGCACAGATACGCAGTATTTT. Amino acids: CASSLPYRTDTQYF.

In this sample, this clonotype turned up a few times. The rearrangement uses TRBV3-1 and TRBJ2-2; D is ambiguous. The length of the CDR3 is 15 residues. Deletions cut 4 bases from V and 0 bases from J, with 9 bases between. CDR1 and CDR2 (germline): LGHDT, YNNKEL (reference sequence). CDR3 nucleotide sequence: TGTGCCAGCAGCCCTGAATGGCCGAACACCGGGGAGCTGTTTTTT. This translates into CASSPEWPNTGELFF.

This clonotype was counted a few times. A junction boundary mismatches the germline segment, possibly from a read error. The V and J genes are TRBV9 and TRBJ2-5, with D unclear. CDR3 size: 13 residues. Germline loops: CDR1 SGDLS, CDR2 YYNGEE. The chain's CDR3 is CASSPQDQGTQYF. The CDR3 DNA follows: TGTGCCAGCAGCCCTCAGGACCAAGGGACCCAGTACTTC. The whole variable domain, filled in from reference TRBV9 and TRBJ2-5, reads DSGVTQTPKHLITATGQRVTLRCSPRSGDLSVYWYQQSLDQGLQFLIQYYNGEERAKGNILERFSAQQFPDLHSELNLSSLELGDSALYFCASSPQDQGTQYFGPGTRLLVL.

The table lists this clonotype with a few counts. The gene calls are TRBV10-3 and TRBJ2-5, with D perhaps matching TRBD1 (7 bases). CDR3 length equals 16 residues. V dropped 2 bases and J dropped 1 base, with 14 bases sitting between them. Germline-derived CDR1 and CDR2 are ENHRY and SYGVKD. The DNA for the CDR3 is TGTGCCATCAGTGAGATTGGCGGGACAGCCCAAGAGACCCAGTACTTC. Translated, it gives CAISEIGGTAQETQYF.

This clonotype was counted between two and nine times. J is TRBJ2-7 and V is TRBV20-1; 7 bases align to TRBD1. V shed 2 bases, J shed 0 bases, and the junction held 7 bases outside the gene matches. The CDR3 is made up of 15 amino acids. The germline V gene has CDR1 DFQATT and CDR2 SNEGSKA (reference sequence). The CDR3: CSARPLTGSSYEQYF. DNA for the CDR3: TGCAGTGCTAGACCCTTGACAGGGAGCTCCTACGAGCAGTACTTC.

This clonotype appeared a few times. V usage is TRBV11-2 and J usage is TRBJ2-1, with 10 positions matching TRBD1. J gave up 7 bases and V 5 bases, and 8 bases lay outside the gene matches. CDR1 is SGHAT and CDR2 is FQNNGV in the germline V gene. The CDR3 is made up of 15 amino acids. This CDR3 is CASSRRTGGENEQFF. The CDR3, as DNA: TGTGCCAGCAGCCGTCGGACAGGGGGGGAGAATGAGCAGTTCTTC.

This clonotype was counted only a few times. This rearrangement joins TRBV28 to TRBJ1-2; no reliable D call. Trimming stripped 5 bases from V and 6 bases from J, with 13 bases between. Per the germline V gene, CDR1 is MDHEN and CDR2 is SYDVKM. The CDR3 sequence is 13 residues long. CDR3 amino acids: CASSPSRGNGYTF. DNA of the CDR3: TGTGCCAGCAGTCCGAGCCGGGGAAATGGCTACACCTTC.

This rearrangement joins TRBV6-1 to TRBJ2-1; D is unclear. CDR3 length: 12 residues. Trimming took 8 bases from V and 9 from J, leaving 14 bases between them. Per the germline V gene, CDR1 is MNHNS and CDR2 is SASEGT. The CDR3 here is CASRSDVGEQFF. In DNA form, the CDR3 reads TGTGCCAGCCGGAGTGACGTCGGTGAGCAGTTCTTC.

The V call is TRBV10-3, the J call TRBJ2-3; 9 bases match TRBD2. Trimming took 10 bases from V and 5 from J; bases not matched to a gene: 7. This CDR3 has 13 amino acids. The germline V gene has CDR1 ENHRY and CDR2 SYGVKD. CDR3 in amino acids: CATERGAGDTQYF. The CDR3 region has the DNA TGTGCCACAGAGCGGGGGGCGGGAGATACGCAGTATTTT.

V usage is TRBV5-4 and J usage is TRBJ1-3; maybe TRBD1 (6 bases). The ends were cut back, 4 bases at V and 8 bases at J, with 16 bases in the middle. CDR1 SGHNT and CDR2 YYREEE come from the germline V gene (reference sequence). The CDR3 has 14 amino acids. DNA for the CDR3: TGTGCCAGCAGCCCCGGGACAACAGGGCACACCATATATTTT. Translating it yields CASSPGTTGHTIYF.

The chain employs TRBV20-1 and TRBJ2-2; either TRBD1 or TRBD2 may supply D (5 bases each). CDR3 length: 12 residues. The germline V and J ends were trimmed by 6 bases and 6 bases, with 11 bases remaining between them. Germline CDR1 reads DFQATT; CDR2 reads SNEGSKA (reference sequence). Here the CDR3 reads CSAWQGAGELFF. The CDR3 coding sequence is TGCAGTGCCTGGCAGGGAGCCGGGGAGCTGTTTTTT.

This chain connects TRBV9 to TRBJ1-5; no firm D call. The CDR3 is made up of 14 amino acids. The V gene's germline CDR1 is SGDLS and CDR2 YYNGEE. V was cut by 3 bases and J by 2 bases, with 9 bases left in between. The DNA for the CDR3 is TGTGCCAGCAGCGGGGGAGGAGGCAATCAGCCCCAGCATTTT. The encoded protein is CASSGGGGNQPQHF. Using reference TRBV9 and TRBJ1-5 for the parts outside the CDR3, the full variable domain is DSGVTQTPKHLITATGQRVTLRCSPRSGDLSVYWYQQSLDQGLQFLIQYYNGEERAKGNILERFSAQQFPDLHSELNLSSLELGDSALYFCASSGGGGNQPQHFGDGTRLSIL.

This clonotype has only a few counts. The rearrangement links TRBV7-8 to TRBJ2-3, with TRBD2 matching 14 bases. The CDR3 is 18 residues long. The junction had 7 bases not matched to a gene; V was cut back by 5 bases and J by 0 bases. Germline V gives CDR1 SGHVS, CDR2 FQNEAQ. CDR3 bases: TGTGCCAGCAGCGGGGGACTAGCGGGAGACCCTAGCACAGATACGCAGTATTTT. Protein: CASSGGLAGDPSTDTQYF.

The rearrangement joins TRBV4-1 to TRBJ1-5; 12 positions agree with TRBD1. Germline-derived CDR1 and CDR2 are MGHRA and YSYEKL. This CDR3 is built from 15 residues. V shed 4 bases, J shed 6 bases, and the junction held 4 bases outside the gene matches. CDR3 in amino acids: CASSPGQGAFQPQHF. In nucleotides, the CDR3 is TGCGCCAGCAGCCCGGGACAGGGGGCTTTTCAGCCCCAGCATTTT.

This clonotype was seen at least ten times. The chain recombines TRBV5-5 with TRBJ2-7; 9 bases are shared with TRBD2. The CDR3 extends over 12 amino acids. V gave up 4 bases and J gave up 6 bases; unmatched junction bases: 2. CDR1 and CDR2 from the germline V gene are SGHKS and YYEKEE (reference sequence). This chain's CDR3 is CASSPTSGEQYF. CDR3 nucleotide sequence: TGTGCCAGCAGCCCGACTAGCGGCGAGCAGTACTTC.

The sample holds a few counts of this clonotype. The chain carries TRBV5-1 and TRBJ2-3, with D tentatively TRBD2 (6 bases). This CDR3 has 15 residues. CDR1 SGHRS and CDR2 YFSETQ come from the germline V gene. The V end lost 1 base, the J end lost 2 bases, and 11 bases lay between the germline ends. The CDR3 reads CASSLTGTVTDTQYF. CDR3 bases: TGCGCCAGCAGCTTGACCGGGACTGTCACAGATACGCAGTATTTT.

The rearrangement uses TRBV9 and TRBJ1-2; no definite D call. The germline V gene has CDR1 SGDLS and CDR2 YYNGEE. The CDR3 covers 12 residues. V was cut by 3 bases and J by 8 bases, with 11 bases left in between. The CDR3 bases are TGTGCCAGCAGCGGGCCGAGGCAAGGCTACACCTTC. Its protein is CASSGPRQGYTF.